The 16 T cell receptor beta chains reported below all come from one sample, sequenced in a study of response to subunit inactivated influenza vaccine. TCRdb analysed the RT-PCR reads with MiXCR anew, one entry per CDR3 protein. The sample has approximately 570,000 distinct CDR3 sequences, less than 8% seen once; the top ten hold 13%. The source material was PBMCs from blood, sampled less than 30 months after vaccination. Receptors were obtained from a man aged 45 to 70 who received an inactivated influenza vaccine.

The chain uses TRBV27 and TRBJ2-1; 9 bases map to TRBD2. V shed 2 bases and J 5 bases; nucleotides not matched to a gene: 13. Germline V gene data show CDR1 as MNHEY and CDR2 as SMNVEV (reference sequence). The CDR3 length is 18 residues. CDR3 bases: TGTGCCAGCAGTTTAAGGCGGCACTGGACTAGCGTGAACAATGAGCAGTTCTTC. Translated: CASSLRRHWTSVNNEQFF.

Many counts were recorded for this clonotype. The V and J genes are TRBV7-2 and TRBJ1-5; D gene ambiguous. Trimming shortened V by 1 base and J by 3 bases, and 7 bases separated the two germline ends. The CDR3 runs 14 residues. Germline CDR1 and CDR2: SGHTA and FQGNSA. CDR3 DNA sequence: TGTGCCAGCAGCTTAGTACGGGTCAATCAGCCCCAGCATTTT. It specifies CASSLVRVNQPQHF.

V and J are TRBV5-1 and TRBJ1-2, with D possibly being TRBD1 (6 bases). Germline assignment: CDR1 SGHRS and CDR2 YFSETQ. The V end lost 3 bases, the J end lost 2 bases, and 14 bases lay between the germline ends. The CDR3 length is 15 residues. The CDR3 reads CASSSEGQTNYGYTF. The CDR3 DNA reads TGCGCCAGCAGCTCGGAAGGACAGACAAACTATGGCTACACCTTC. Supplemented by reference TRBV5-1 and TRBJ1-2, the full variable domain reads KAGVTQTPRYLIKTRGQQVTLSCSPISGHRSVSWYQQTPGQGLQFLFEYFSETQRNKGNFPGRFSGRQFSNSRSEMNVSTLELGDSALYLCASSSEGQTNYGYTFGSGTRLTVV.

This clonotype was seen a few times. The CDR3 spells CASSSGTAEQYF. The CDR3 DNA reads TGTGCCAGCAGCTCTGGGACAGCCGAGCAGTACTTC. V usage is TRBV11-2 and J usage is TRBJ2-7; TRBD1 agrees at 7 bases. Germline lookup yields CDR1 SGHAT and CDR2 FQNNGV. V lost 4 bases and J lost 6; bases outside the gene matches: 3. This CDR3 is built from 12 residues.

This chain uses TRBV7-9 with TRBJ1-2; 9 nucleotides agree with TRBD1. CDR3 length equals 15 residues. The ends lost 4 bases at V and 4 bases at J; junction bases unmatched: 7. Germline values: CDR1 SEHNR, CDR2 FQNEAQ (reference sequence). The CDR3 sequence: CASSSQTGGVYGYTF. In nucleotides, the CDR3 is TGTGCCAGCAGCTCCCAGACAGGGGGAGTCTATGGCTACACCTTC.

There are a few counts of this clonotype. The chain uses TRBV20-1 and TRBJ2-2; TRBD2 agrees at 9 bases. The CDR3 runs 16 residues. J was trimmed by 1 base and V by 2 bases; bases with no gene match: 5. Germline V gene data show CDR1 as DFQATT and CDR2 as SNEGSKA (reference sequence). CDR3 nucleotides: TGCAGTGCTAGACGAGGCGGGGGGGTGAACACCGGGGAGCTGTTTTTT. This sequence encodes CSARRGGGVNTGELFF.

A few counts support this clonotype. This rearrangement joins TRBV7-2 to TRBJ1-2; weak D call: TRBD1 (5 bases). V was trimmed by 7 bases and J by 10 bases, leaving 19 bases between them. The CDR3 loop spans 13 amino acids. CDR1 is SGHTA, CDR2 FQGNSA, per germline. In DNA, the CDR3 is TGTGCCAGCACACTCGGGACTGAGGTCATCTACACCTTC. Protein sequence: CASTLGTEVIYTF.

V and J are TRBV20-1 and TRBJ1-2, with TRBD1 matching over 8 bases. The CDR3 loop spans 15 amino acids. Germline trimming cut 0 bases from V and 3 bases from J; bases unmatched to any gene: 6. Germline values: CDR1 DFQATT, CDR2 SNEGSKA (reference sequence). The CDR3 region is CSARDRNRGDYGYTF. The CDR3 DNA sequence: TGCAGTGCTAGAGATCGGAACAGGGGGGACTATGGCTACACCTTC.

V usage is TRBV12-3 or TRBV12-4 and J usage is TRBJ1-6, with TRBD1 matching over 10 bases. J was trimmed by 5 bases and V by 6 bases; bases with no gene match: 4. The CDR3 contains 15 residues. The CDR3 spells CASRMTGGHNSPLHF. CDR3 DNA: TGTGCCAGCAGGATGACAGGGGGCCATAATTCACCCCTCCACTTT.

This clonotype was counted at least ten times. The chain employs TRBV24-1 and TRBJ2-1; unclear D gene. This CDR3 is 16 amino acids long. V lost 3 bases to trimming and J lost 2 bases, with 13 bases between them. The germline gives CDR1 KGHDR, CDR2 SFDVKD. This CDR3 is CATSDMSRGAYNEQFF. The CDR3 bases are TGTGCCACCAGTGATATGTCTCGCGGAGCCTACAATGAGCAGTTCTTC.

The genes are TRBV19 and TRBJ1-5; D is ambiguous. Trimming shortened V by 7 bases and J by 0 bases, and 10 bases separated the two germline ends. Germline V gives CDR1 LNHDA, CDR2 SQIVND (reference sequence). There are 14 residues in the CDR3. The CDR3 DNA reads as TGTGCCAGTAATCAGGTGTATAGCAATCAGCCCCAGCATTTT. Translating gives CASNQVYSNQPQHF. Full variable domain (missing parts from reference TRBV19 and TRBJ1-5): DGGITQSPKYLFRKEGQNVTLSCEQNLNHDAMYWYRQDPGQGLRLIYYSQIVNDFQKGDIAEGYSVSREKKESFPLTVTSAQKNPTAFYLCASNQVYSNQPQHFGDGTRLSIL.

In this sample, this clonotype turned up many times. The rearrangement uses TRBV28 and TRBJ2-5, with TRBD2 as a possible D gene (6 bases). The germline CDR1 and CDR2 sequences are MDHEN and SYDVKM. V lost 8 bases and J 4 bases, leaving 17 bases between the germline ends. The CDR3 sequence is 14 residues long. The CDR3 loop is CASRRGVGSETQYF. The CDR3, as DNA: TGTGCCAGCCGACGCGGGGTTGGTTCAGAGACCCAGTACTTC.

The chain is built from TRBV5-1 and TRBJ2-7, with 12 bases that match TRBD2. Trimming removed 5 bases from V and 7 bases from J; junction bases left unmatched: 16. The length of the CDR3 is 17 residues. Germline V gives CDR1 SGHRS, CDR2 YFSETQ. The CDR3 coding sequence is TGCGCCAGCAGTCCCAAACCTCTAGCGGGAGGGCCGGTTGAGCAGTACTTC. Encoded protein: CASSPKPLAGGPVEQYF.

The rearrangement joins TRBV6-1 to TRBJ1-6; 7 nucleotides agree with TRBD1. The CDR3 loop spans 15 amino acids. J was trimmed by 6 bases and V by 5 bases; bases with no gene match: 7. CDR1 and CDR2 (germline): MNHNS, SASEGT. The CDR3 DNA sequence: TGTGCCAGCAGTCCCCGGGACAGAAGTAATTCACCCCTCCACTTT. It translates to CASSPRDRSNSPLHF.

This clonotype has at least ten counts. The rearrangement joins TRBV4-3 to TRBJ1-2; maybe TRBD1 (5 bases). Trimming removed 5 bases from V and 3 bases from J, with 10 bases in between. CDR3 length: 13 residues. Germline V gene sequence: CDR1 LGHNA, CDR2 YSLEER. The CDR3, as DNA: TGCGCCAGCAGCTACCAGGGCCACTATGGCTACACCTTC. This gives the protein CASSYQGHYGYTF.

This clonotype has a count of ten or more. The chain uses TRBV29-1 and TRBJ1-1, with a possible D match to TRBD1 (5 bases). Trimming took 4 bases from V and 5 from J, leaving 17 bases between them. The germline gives CDR1 SQVTM, CDR2 ANQGSEA. CDR3 length equals 14 residues. CDR3 coding DNA: TGCAGCGTTGGGGCAGGGTTCTTGGGTACTGAAGCTTTCTTT. This gives the protein CSVGAGFLGTEAFF. Full variable domain (outside the CDR3, taken from reference TRBV29-1 and TRBJ1-1): SAVISQKPSRDICQRGTSLTIQCQVDSQVTMMFWYRQQPGQSLTLIATANQGSEATYESGFVIDKFPISRPNLTFSTLTVSNMSPEDSSIYLCSVGAGFLGTEAFFGQGTRLTVV.